Following are 30 T cell receptor beta chains from one sample sequenced in a study of memory CD4+ T cells and cytomegalovirus serostatus. Single viable CD3+CD4+CD8-CD45RO+ cells were sorted as the memory CD4+ T cells. Data came from immunoSEQ multiplex PCR; TCRdb stores just in-frame clones and leaves some out. This repertoire shows 50,000 or so clones, 80% to 90% found once; its top ten account for about 2.1%. Sample: memory CD4+ T cells from blood. The receptors originated from an adult in good health and CMV-seropositive.

This chain uses TRBV6-6 with TRBJ2-5, with D unclear. The CDR3 runs 15 residues. Looked up from germline, CDR1 is MNHNY and CDR2 is SVGAGI (reference sequence). The V gene lost 2 bases and the J gene lost 2 bases, with 12 bases spanning the gap. The CDR3 region has the DNA TGTGCCAGCAGTTACGGTCCGCGCTCACAAGAGACCCAGTACTTC. It yields the protein CASSYGPRSQETQYF.

The J gene is TRBJ1-2, the V gene TRBV11-2, with D unresolved. V was cut by 1 base and J by 10 bases, with 10 bases left in between. CDR3 length: 12 residues. The germline gives CDR1 SGHAT, CDR2 FQNNGV. CDR3 protein: CASSLGAGFYTF. The CDR3 bases are TGTGCCAGCAGCTTAGGGGCCGGCTTCTACACCTTC. The whole variable domain, remainder taken from reference TRBV11-2 and TRBJ1-2, is EAGVAQSPRYKIIEKRQSVAFWCNPISGHATLYWYQQILGQGPKLLIQFQNNGVVDDSQLPKDRFSAERLKGVDSTLKIQPAKLEDSAVYLCASSLGAGFYTFGSGTRLTVV.

The chain recombines TRBV7-9 with TRBJ1-2; D may be TRBD1 (5 bases). The CDR3 sequence is 14 residues long. Germline assignment: CDR1 SEHNR and CDR2 FQNEAQ (reference sequence). V was pared by 4 bases and J by 0 bases, with 9 bases between. The CDR3 nucleotides read TGTGCCAGCAGCTCCGGGGGAGCTAACTATGGCTACACCTTC. Its protein is CASSSGGANYGYTF. The variable domain in full, with the rest retrieved from reference TRBV7-9 and TRBJ1-2, is DTGVSQNPRHKITKRGQNVTFRCDPISEHNRLYWYRQTLGQGPEFLTYFQNEAQLEKSRLLSDRFSAERPKGSFSTLEIQRTEQGDSAMYLCASSSGGANYGYTFGSGTRLTVV.

The CDR3 nucleotides are TGTGCCAGCAGTGGACTAGCGAGGGATACGCAGTATTTT. This sequence encodes CASSGLARDTQYF. The V gene is TRBV2, the J gene TRBJ2-3; TRBD2 agrees at 8 bases. The germline V gene has CDR1 SNHLY and CDR2 FYNNEI. The CDR3 spans 13 residues. V lost 4 bases and J lost 6; bases outside the gene matches: 3.

The chain couples TRBV2 to TRBJ1-4; 8 bases line up with TRBD1. The ends lost 5 bases at V and 13 bases at J; junction bases unmatched: 6. Looked up from germline, CDR1 is SNHLY and CDR2 is FYNNEI. This CDR3 has 12 amino acids. The CDR3 bases are TGTGCCAGCAGTTATACAGGGGGTGGACTGTTTTTT. This sequence encodes CASSYTGGGLFF.

This clone was observed a handful of times. The chain combines TRBV2 with TRBJ2-7, with 8 bases that match TRBD1. Germline V gene sequence: CDR1 SNHLY, CDR2 FYNNEI. V shed 0 bases, J shed 6 bases, and the junction held 10 bases outside the gene matches. The CDR3 totals 16 residues. In DNA form, the CDR3 reads TGTGCCAGCAGTGAAGCGCTGGGGACAGGATTTGGCGAGCAGTACTTC. This translates into CASSEALGTGFGEQYF.

This sequence joins TRBV2 and TRBJ1-3; D ambiguous. V lost 2 bases and J lost 4, with 21 bases in between. This CDR3 is 18 amino acids long. Germline CDR1 SNHLY, CDR2 FYNNEI. CDR3 sequence: CASSESGLGLGGGNTIYF. The CDR3 DNA follows: TGTGCCAGCAGTGAATCGGGCTTGGGTTTAGGAGGCGGAAACACCATATATTTT.

V usage is TRBV28 and J usage is TRBJ1-5, with D unclear. Germline V CDR1 and CDR2: MDHEN, SYDVKM. The CDR3 is 17 residues long. With 2 bases removed from V and 0 bases from J, the gap between germline ends came to 14 bases. The CDR3 nucleotides are TGTGCCAGCAGTTTAAGTAAGCCCTGGGCTAGCAATCAGCCCCAGCATTTT. Amino acid sequence: CASSLSKPWASNQPQHF. The entire variable domain, with the rest obtained from reference TRBV28 and TRBJ1-5, is as follows: DVKVTQSSRYLVKRTGEKVFLECVQDMDHENMFWYRQDPGLGLRLIYFSYDVKMKEKGDIPEGYSVSREKKERFSLILESASTNQTSMYLCASSLSKPWASNQPQHFGDGTRLSIL.

CDR3: CAKHSGGASYNEQFF. CDR3 coding DNA: TGTGCCAAGCACTCCGGGGGGGCCTCCTACAATGAGCAGTTCTTC. This chain joins TRBV6-4 and TRBJ2-1; 8 bases fit TRBD2. Per the germline V gene, CDR1 is MRHNA and CDR2 is SNTAGT. This CDR3 region has 15 residues. V shed 10 bases and J 0 bases; nucleotides not matched to a gene: 8.

The CDR3 is CASSSSRGHSPLHF. The CDR3 region has the DNA TGTGCCAGCAGTTCCTCCAGGGGGCATTCACCCCTCCACTTT. The chain employs TRBV2 and TRBJ1-6, with 8 positions matching TRBD1. The CDR3 contains 14 residues. The V gene's germline CDR1 is SNHLY and CDR2 FYNNEI. Trimming removed 5 bases from V and 8 bases from J; junction bases left unmatched: 5.

The chain carries TRBV2 and TRBJ1-1, with 8 bases matching TRBD1. CDR1 and CDR2 from the germline V gene are SNHLY and FYNNEI. The CDR3 totals 15 residues. Trimming removed 4 bases from V and 5 bases from J; junction bases left unmatched: 9. The CDR3 nucleotides are TGTGCCAGCAGTGGATACCAGGGGGCGTGGACTGAAGCTTTCTTT. The encoded protein is CASSGYQGAWTEAFF. The complete variable domain, with remaining parts taken from reference TRBV2 and TRBJ1-1, reads EPEVTQTPSHQVTQMGQEVILRCVPISNHLYFYWYRQILGQKVEFLVSFYNNEISEKSEIFDDQFSVERPDGSNFTLKIRSTKLEDSAMYFCASSGYQGAWTEAFFGQGTRLTVV.

This clone turned up a few times. The chain links TRBV7-9 to TRBJ1-5; 10 positions agree with TRBD1. The V gene end was trimmed by 3 bases and the J gene end by 3 bases; junction bases not matched to a gene: 5. This CDR3 spans 16 amino acids. Looked up from germline, CDR1 is SEHNR and CDR2 is FQNEAQ (reference sequence). CDR3 sequence reads: CASSLSGTGDNQPQHF. The CDR3 coding sequence is TGTGCCAGCAGCTTGTCCGGGACAGGGGACAATCAGCCCCAGCATTTT.

This chain connects TRBV18 to TRBJ2-2, with D maybe TRBD1 (6 bases). Germline loops: CDR1 KGHSH, CDR2 LQKENI. Trimming removed 3 bases from V and 4 bases from J, with 18 bases in between. This CDR3 region has 17 residues. The CDR3 region is CASSPPGHNPGTGELFF. The CDR3 DNA follows: TGTGCCAGCTCACCCCCGGGACACAACCCTGGCACCGGGGAGCTGTTTTTT.

The J gene is TRBJ1-2, the V gene TRBV28, with TRBD1 identical over 7 bases. Germline V CDR1 and CDR2: MDHEN, SYDVKM. There are 16 residues in the CDR3. The V and J ends lost 5 bases and 1 base, in that order; junction bases with no gene match: 10. CDR3 region: CASSVRGRANNYGYTF. Written as DNA, the CDR3 is TGTGCCAGCAGTGTCAGGGGGAGAGCGAATAACTATGGCTACACCTTC.

This chain links TRBV7-9 with TRBJ1-1; no reliable D call. Trimming took 6 bases from V and 9 from J, leaving 14 bases between them. From germline, CDR1 is SEHNR and CDR2 FQNEAQ (reference sequence). The CDR3 length is 12 residues. The CDR3 DNA follows: TGTGCCAGCAGGAGGGATCTGTTGAAAGCTTTCTTT. This sequence encodes CASRRDLLKAFF.

This chain uses TRBV9 with TRBJ1-1; D not resolved. CDR3 length: 14 amino acids. V was pared by 4 bases and J by 1 base, with 11 bases between. Per the germline V gene, CDR1 is SGDLS and CDR2 is YYNGEE. Here the CDR3 reads CASSPPVSNTEAFF. The CDR3 DNA follows: TGTGCCAGCAGCCCCCCGGTTTCGAACACTGAAGCTTTCTTT. Complete variable domain (other parts from reference TRBV9 and TRBJ1-1): DSGVTQTPKHLITATGQRVTLRCSPRSGDLSVYWYQQSLDQGLQFLIQYYNGEERAKGNILERFSAQQFPDLHSELNLSSLELGDSALYFCASSPPVSNTEAFFGQGTRLTVV.

The V and J genes are TRBV7-9 and TRBJ2-7; D assignment may be TRBD1 or TRBD2 (5 bases each). Trimming cost V 1 base and J 6 bases, with 16 bases left between them. The CDR3 is 15 residues long. CDR1 SEHNR and CDR2 FQNEAQ come from the germline V gene (reference sequence). CDR3 loop: CASSLGKDLRGEQYF. CDR3 DNA sequence: TGTGCCAGCAGCTTAGGAAAGGACCTGAGGGGCGAGCAGTACTTC.

This chain links TRBV5-1 with TRBJ1-2, with 9 bases lining up with TRBD1. This CDR3 spans 16 amino acids. CDR1 is SGHRS, CDR2 YFSETQ, per germline. The V segment lost 1 base and the J segment 3 bases; nucleotides outside the gene matches: 7. CDR3 DNA: TGCGCCAGCAGCTTGACGGGACAGGGTCTTTACTATGGCTACACCTTC. Encoded protein: CASSLTGQGLYYGYTF.

This chain links TRBV7-3 with TRBJ2-1; TRBD1 matches 9 bases. The V and J ends lost 6 bases and 2 bases, in that order; junction bases with no gene match: 5. The germline CDR1 and CDR2 sequences are SGHTA and FQGTGA. CDR3 length: 15 amino acids. The CDR3 reads CASSLTGGTYNEQFF. The CDR3, as DNA: TGTGCCAGCAGTTTGACAGGGGGAACCTACAATGAGCAGTTCTTC.

The chain has TRBV5-1 and TRBJ1-1; D possibly corresponds to TRBD1 (5 bases). V gave up 4 bases and J gave up 1 base, with 14 bases separating them. The CDR3 runs 15 residues. Germline V gene lookup returns CDR1 SGHRS and CDR2 YFSETQ. The CDR3 coding sequence is TGCGCCAGCAGCCCCCCGGGGGTGACGAACACTGAAGCTTTCTTT. Protein product: CASSPPGVTNTEAFF.

The V call is TRBV5-4, the J call TRBJ2-2; 13 nucleotides agree with TRBD2. Unmatched junction bases numbered 8, after V lost 4 bases and J lost 5 bases. This CDR3 spans 17 amino acids. The germline V gene encodes CDR1 SGHNT and CDR2 YYREEE (reference sequence). CDR3 in amino acids: CASSRTSGSRRTGELFF. CDR3 coding DNA: TGTGCCAGCAGCCGGACTAGCGGGAGCCGTCGGACCGGGGAGCTGTTTTTT.

V and J are TRBV7-2 and TRBJ1-1; D not certain. V was cut by 5 bases and J by 0 bases, with 7 bases left in between. The CDR3 runs to 13 residues. CDR1 and CDR2 (germline): SGHTA, FQGNSA. CDR3 region: CASSPYLNTEAFF. CDR3 in DNA: TGTGCCAGCAGCCCATACCTGAACACTGAAGCTTTCTTT.

The V call is TRBV30, the J call TRBJ1-5; 8 positions match TRBD1. V was clipped by 5 bases and J by 4 bases; unmatched bases: 4. The CDR3 loop spans 13 amino acids. Germline loops: CDR1 GTSNPN, CDR2 SVGIG (reference sequence). CDR3 amino acids: CAWATGGNQPQHF. The CDR3 bases are TGTGCCTGGGCAACAGGGGGTAATCAGCCCCAGCATTTT. Filled out from reference TRBV30 and TRBJ1-5, the complete variable domain reads SQTIHQWPATLVQPVGSPLSLECTVEGTSNPNLYWYRQAAGRGLQLLFYSVGIGQISSEVPQNLSASRPQDRQFILSSKKLLLSDSGFYLCAWATGGNQPQHFGDGTRLSIL.

This chain links TRBV29-1 with TRBJ2-3, with D possibly being TRBD1 or TRBD2 (6 bases each). This CDR3 comprises 17 residues. The V and J ends lost 2 bases and 2 bases respectively, with 20 bases between them. Germline CDR1 and CDR2: SQVTM and ANQGSEA. In nucleotides, the CDR3 is TGCAGCGTTGAATGGGGACTCGGGACACCCCTCACAGATACGCAGTATTTT. It encodes CSVEWGLGTPLTDTQYF.

The J gene is TRBJ2-2, the V gene TRBV7-2; no definite D call. V was shortened by 5 bases and J by 7 bases, with 14 bases between the two germline ends. The CDR3 contains 14 residues. Germline V gene data show CDR1 as SGHTA and CDR2 as FQGNSA. The CDR3 loop is CASSALYSYGELFF. The CDR3 region has the DNA TGTGCCAGCAGCGCATTATATTCCTACGGGGAGCTGTTTTTT. Full variable domain (outside the CDR3, taken from reference TRBV7-2 and TRBJ2-2): GAGVSQSPSNKVTEKGKDVELRCDPISGHTALYWYRQSLGQGLEFLIYFQGNSAPDKSGLPSDRFSAERTGGSVSTLTIQRTQQEDSAVYLCASSALYSYGELFFGEGSRLTVL.

This chain uses TRBV5-1 with TRBJ2-1; no definite D call. This CDR3 is 15 amino acids long. Trimming shortened V by 2 bases and J by 6 bases, and 15 bases separated the two germline ends. Looked up from germline, CDR1 is SGHRS and CDR2 is YFSETQ. The CDR3: CASSLGSVGSNEQFF. The CDR3 coding sequence is TGCGCCAGCAGCTTAGGGTCGGTGGGCTCCAATGAGCAGTTCTTC.

The chain combines TRBV7-8 with TRBJ2-7, with 11 bases matching TRBD2. From germline, CDR1 is SGHVS and CDR2 FQNEAQ. The V gene end was trimmed by 0 bases and the J gene end by 7 bases; junction bases not matched to a gene: 5. This CDR3 has 15 residues. This chain's CDR3 is CASSLATSGRWEQYF. CDR3 DNA sequence: TGTGCCAGCAGCTTAGCTACTAGCGGGAGATGGGAGCAGTACTTC.

V usage is TRBV5-1 and J usage is TRBJ2-7; TRBD1 aligns across 8 bases. Trimming at V came to 4 bases and at J to 3 bases, leaving 6 bases not matched to a gene. The CDR3 is 14 amino acids. Per germline, CDR1 SGHRS and CDR2 YFSETQ. In DNA form, the CDR3 reads TGCGCCAGCAGCCCGGGACAGGATCACTACGAGCAGTACTTC. Translating it yields CASSPGQDHYEQYF.

In its sample, this clone was seen a few times. The chain links TRBV5-5 to TRBJ2-2; the match to TRBD1 covers 8 bases. The CDR3 totals 14 residues. Trimming removed 3 bases from V and 4 bases from J; junction bases left unmatched: 2. Germline CDR1 SGHKS, CDR2 YYEKEE (reference sequence). The CDR3 DNA reads as TGTGCCAGCAGCTCACAGGGGGTCACCGGGGAGCTGTTTTTT. Protein: CASSSQGVTGELFF.

The chain combines TRBV4-2 with TRBJ2-7; 8 bases align to TRBD2. The CDR3 consists of 15 residues. The junction had 6 bases not matched to a gene; V was cut back by 0 bases and J by 5 bases. Germline values: CDR1 LGHNA, CDR2 YNFKEQ. CDR3 residues: CASSQDRGGSNEQYF. DNA of the CDR3: TGTGCCAGCAGCCAAGATCGGGGGGGGTCGAACGAGCAGTACTTC.